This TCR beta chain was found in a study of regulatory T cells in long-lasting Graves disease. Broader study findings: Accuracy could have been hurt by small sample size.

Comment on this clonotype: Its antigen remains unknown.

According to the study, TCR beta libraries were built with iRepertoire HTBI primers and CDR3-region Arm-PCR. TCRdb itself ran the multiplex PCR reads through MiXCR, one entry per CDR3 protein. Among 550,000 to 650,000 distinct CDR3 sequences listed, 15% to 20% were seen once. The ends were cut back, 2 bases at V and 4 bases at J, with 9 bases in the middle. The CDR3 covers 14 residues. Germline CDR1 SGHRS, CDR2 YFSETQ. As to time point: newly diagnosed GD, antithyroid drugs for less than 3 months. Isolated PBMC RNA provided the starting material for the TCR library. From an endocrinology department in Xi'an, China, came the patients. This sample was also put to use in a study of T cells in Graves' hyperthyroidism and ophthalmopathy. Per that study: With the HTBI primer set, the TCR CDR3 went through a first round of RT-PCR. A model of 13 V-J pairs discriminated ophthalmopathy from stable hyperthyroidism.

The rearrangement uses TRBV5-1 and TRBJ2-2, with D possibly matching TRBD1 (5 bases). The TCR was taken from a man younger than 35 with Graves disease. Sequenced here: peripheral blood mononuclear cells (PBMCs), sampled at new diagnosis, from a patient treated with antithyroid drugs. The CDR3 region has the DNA TGCGCCAGCAGCTTTTCAGGGTTCACCGGGGAGCTGTTTTTT. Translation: CASSFSGFTGELFF.